This entry is about one T cell receptor beta chain. The antigen remains unidentified. This sample's time point: baseline, week 1 (first vaccination visit). Treatment: pre-vaccination baseline after standard-of-care therapy. Every donor had a new WHO grade 3 or 4 astrocytoma that was IDH1-mutant, with loss of nuclear ATRX. The sample belongs to a study of a mutant IDH1 vaccine in newly diagnosed glioma. As for the study in general: Treated patients had a mean age of around 40 years and a sex split that was around 62% male and approximately 40% female. Patients got radiotherapy, temozolomide, or both beforehand, and most got both.

Assay used: immunoSEQ multiplex PCR; TCRdb lists only in-frame clones, some missing. The sample yields roughly 41,000 clones, more than 90% seen once. The CDR3 runs to 15 residues. Germline V gene lookup returns CDR1 MNHNS and CDR2 SASEGT. The V gene lost 7 bases and the J gene lost 1 base, with 14 bases spanning the gap. Study-wide findings and caveats: Immune responses induced by vaccination arose in approximately 93% of the patients.

V usage is TRBV6-1 and J usage is TRBJ2-1; D is unclear. The TCR comes from a man in his late teens or twenties with glioma. The source material was PBMCs, sampled from a glioma patient treated with radiotherapy, temozolomide or both. CDR3 DNA: TGTGCCAGCAATAGTGTTTTAACTTCCTACAATGAGCAGTTCTTC. As protein: CASNSVLTSYNEQFF.